This TCR beta chain came from a study of response to subunit inactivated influenza vaccine. On this clonotype: Sequence at one end of the junction differs from germline and may be a read error.

TCRdb fed the RT-PCR reads into MiXCR, producing one record per CDR3 protein. The table has approximately 500,000 distinct CDR3 sequences, 14% seen once. Germline-derived CDR1 and CDR2 are MDHEN and SYDVKM. CDR3 length equals 13 residues. This sequence was found in a man in his forties or fifties who received an inactivated influenza vaccine. This chain uses TRBV28 with TRBJ2-7, with 7 bases aligning to TRBD1. The sample was PBMCs from blood, taken about 13 days after vaccination. As DNA, the CDR3 is TGTACCAGCAGAAGGGACAGCCCCTACGAGCAGTACTTC. It codes for CTSRRDSPYEQYF.